The present T cell receptor (beta chain) was sequenced within a study of blood T cell repertoires in COVID-19. V dropped 5 bases and J dropped 3 bases, with 4 bases sitting between them. Germline CDR1 reads SGHNT; CDR2 reads YENEEA. This CDR3 has 12 residues. Method: immunoSEQ multiplex PCR; TCRdb's copy keeps in-frame clones and lacks some. The profile shows approximately 150,000 clones, approximately 83% of them singletons. The J gene is TRBJ2-2, the V gene TRBV11-3; D remains unclear. The specimen sequenced was peripheral blood. The receptor was derived from a human donor in a cohort sampled during active COVID-19. The CDR3 loop reads CASSPHTGELFF. The CDR3 DNA reads as TGTGCCAGCAGCCCTCACACCGGGGAGCTGTTTTTT. Full variable domain (remainder filled in from reference TRBV11-3 and TRBJ2-2): EAGVVQSPRYKIIEKKQPVAFWCNPISGHNTLYWYLQNLGQGPELLIRYENEEAVDDSQLPKDRFSAERLKGVDSTLKIQPAELGDSAVYLCASSPHTGELFFGEGSRLTVL.